Shown below are 26 T cell receptor beta chains from a single sample sequenced in a study of early T cells in non-severe SARS-CoV-2 infection. TCRdb reprocessed the 5' RACE reads with MiXCR, giving one entry per CDR3 protein. The table lists 25,000 to 35,000 distinct CDR3 sequences, around 3% of them singletons. The sample comprised whole blood. The receptors here all came from an adult who was a healthcare worker with PCR-confirmed SARS-CoV-2 infection or an uninfected control (not recorded which).

By sample fraction, this clonotype is medium-sized (0.01 to 0.1%). The J gene is TRBJ2-1, the V gene TRBV11-2; 8 bases match TRBD2. Germline V gene data show CDR1 as SGHAT and CDR2 as FQNNGV. V shed 3 bases and J 7 bases; nucleotides not matched to a gene: 14. The CDR3 spans 17 residues. CDR3 bases: TGTGCCAGCAGCTTGACCCCGGGACTAGGAGGGGGGAATGAGCAGTTCTTC. This translates into CASSLTPGLGGGNEQFF.

In its sample, this clonotype was seen many times. The chain uses TRBV15 and TRBJ2-3; TRBD1 matches 10 bases. V shed 4 bases, J shed 3 bases, and the junction held 4 bases outside the gene matches. CDR3 length: 15 amino acids. CDR1 is LNHNV, CDR2 YYDKDF, per germline (reference sequence). CDR3 DNA: TGTGCCACCAGCACAAGGACAGGGGGAACAGATACGCAGTATTTT. Protein product: CATSTRTGGTDTQYF.

This clonotype was seen repeatedly, ten times or more. This rearrangement joins TRBV7-9 to TRBJ1-1; D not certain. Germline CDR1 is SEHNR and CDR2 is FQNEAQ (reference sequence). CDR3 size: 16 residues. The germline V and J ends were trimmed by 5 bases and 3 bases, with 19 bases remaining between them. CDR3 loop: CASSPWKGGVDTEAFF. The DNA for the CDR3 is TGTGCCAGCAGCCCCTGGAAGGGCGGGGTGGACACTGAAGCTTTCTTT.

This clonotype was observed at least ten times. This chain links TRBV27 with TRBJ2-3; no firm D call. V was trimmed by 1 base and J by 0 bases, leaving 11 bases between them. CDR1 is MNHEY, CDR2 SMNVEV, per germline (reference sequence). This CDR3 has 16 residues. CDR3 sequence reads: CASSLLGYSSTDTQYF. CDR3 bases: TGTGCCAGCAGTTTATTAGGATACTCTAGCACAGATACGCAGTATTTT.

This clonotype is medium-sized by share. The chain combines TRBV7-2 with TRBJ1-5; tentatively, D is TRBD1 (5 bases). The CDR3 extends over 15 amino acids. Trimming stripped 4 bases from V and 6 bases from J, with 16 bases between. Germline CDR1 is SGHTA and CDR2 is FQGNSA. The CDR3 bases are TGTGCCAGCAGCTCTTCTCCAGGGCGGGGTCAGCCCCAGCATTTT. It specifies CASSSSPGRGQPQHF. The entire variable domain, with the rest obtained from reference TRBV7-2 and TRBJ1-5, is as follows: GAGVSQSPSNKVTEKGKDVELRCDPISGHTALYWYRQSLGQGLEFLIYFQGNSAPDKSGLPSDRFSAERTGGSVSTLTIQRTQQEDSAVYLCASSSSPGRGQPQHFGDGTRLSIL.

This clonotype occurred many times. CDR3 in DNA: TGTGCCAGCAGTTCCTTCGAAGCACAGGGGGGAAAACTGTTTTTT. Translating it yields CASSSFEAQGGKLFF. The V call is TRBV6-6, the J call TRBJ1-4; 8 nucleotides agree with TRBD1. This CDR3 has 15 amino acids. The germline V gene encodes CDR1 MNHNY and CDR2 SVGAGI (reference sequence). The junction had 11 bases not matched to a gene; V was cut back by 4 bases and J by 10 bases.

This clonotype was found many times. The chain is built from TRBV7-3 and TRBJ2-3; the D gene is possibly TRBD2 (5 bases). The germline V gene has CDR1 SGHTA and CDR2 FQGTGA. The CDR3 runs 15 residues. V was pared by 5 bases and J by 6 bases, with 18 bases between. In DNA form, the CDR3 reads TGTGCCAGCAGCCCCACAACGGGGTCCACGGATACGCAGTATTTT. Its translation: CASSPTTGSTDTQYF. Drawing the rest from reference TRBV7-3 and TRBJ2-3, the complete variable domain is GAGVSQTPSNKVTEKGKYVELRCDPISGHTALYWYRQSLGQGPEFLIYFQGTGAADDSGLPNDRFFAVRPEGSVSTLKIQRTERGDSAVYLCASSPTTGSTDTQYFGPGTRLTVL.

This clonotype has at least ten counts. This chain joins TRBV7-2 and TRBJ1-1, with 7 nucleotides matching TRBD1. The germline V gene has CDR1 SGHTA and CDR2 FQGNSA. CDR3 length: 15 amino acids. The J segment lost 0 bases and the V segment lost 4 bases, leaving 5 bases of the junction unmatched. CDR3 sequence reads: CASSSPTGLNTEAFF. The CDR3 nucleotides are TGTGCCAGCAGCTCTCCGACAGGGTTGAACACTGAAGCTTTCTTT. The full variable domain, its missing parts supplied by reference TRBV7-2 and TRBJ1-1, is GAGVSQSPSNKVTEKGKDVELRCDPISGHTALYWYRQSLGQGLEFLIYFQGNSAPDKSGLPSDRFSAERTGGSVSTLTIQRTQQEDSAVYLCASSSPTGLNTEAFFGQGTRLTVV.

At least ten counts were recorded for this clonotype. J is TRBJ2-3 and V is TRBV7-2; TRBD2 matches at 10 bases. CDR1 is SGHTA, CDR2 FQGNSA, per germline. The CDR3 is made up of 16 amino acids. The CDR3 loop is CAISGASGGAGDTQYF. As DNA, the CDR3 is TGTGCTATATCCGGGGCTAGCGGGGGTGCTGGAGATACGCAGTATTTT.

This clonotype counts as medium-sized. The gene calls are TRBV6-6 and TRBJ1-2, with D possibly matching TRBD1 (5 bases). Trimming pared 0 bases from V and 8 bases from J, leaving 7 bases between. Germline loops: CDR1 MNHNY, CDR2 SVGAGI (reference sequence). The CDR3 loop spans 12 amino acids. The CDR3 loop is CASSYSGEGYTF. CDR3 nucleotide sequence: TGTGCCAGCAGTTACTCAGGGGAGGGCTACACCTTC.

In this sample, this clonotype turned up many times. V gene TRBV5-1 combines with J gene TRBJ1-1; the match to TRBD1 covers 7 bases. Germline-derived CDR1 and CDR2 are SGHRS and YFSETQ. This CDR3 comprises 16 residues. V shed 2 bases and J 5 bases; nucleotides not matched to a gene: 12. CDR3 DNA: TGCGCCAGCAGCTTCCCCGATACAGGGGCTCAGACTGAAGCTTTCTTT. Protein sequence: CASSFPDTGAQTEAFF.

The table lists this clonotype with many counts. The V gene is TRBV29-1, the J gene TRBJ2-6; either TRBD1 or TRBD2 may fit D (5 bases each). V lost 4 bases, J lost 0 bases, and 13 bases lay in between. The CDR3 is made up of 16 amino acids. CDR1 SQVTM and CDR2 ANQGSEA come from the germline V gene. CDR3 bases: TGCAGCGTTGCAGGGAGAACTCACTCTGGGGCCAACGTCCTGACTTTC. Protein product: CSVAGRTHSGANVLTF.

This clonotype was seen at least ten times. The chain couples TRBV4-1 to TRBJ1-5; unclear D gene. The CDR3 covers 15 residues. Germline CDR1 MGHRA, CDR2 YSYEKL. Trimming stripped 0 bases from V and 0 bases from J, with 6 bases between. The CDR3 here is CASSQELDSNQPQHF. CDR3 coding DNA: TGCGCCAGCAGCCAAGAGCTGGATAGCAATCAGCCCCAGCATTTT.

This clonotype was detected ten times or more. V and J are TRBV2 and TRBJ2-1, with D perhaps being TRBD1 or TRBD2 (5 bases each). This CDR3 region has 14 residues. Deletions cut 0 bases from V and 6 bases from J, with 9 bases between. CDR1 is SNHLY and CDR2 is FYNNEI in the germline V gene. DNA for the CDR3: TGTGCCAGCAGTGAAGCGGGGGTCGGCAATGAGCAGTTCTTC. This encodes CASSEAGVGNEQFF.

This clonotype was detected many times. The V gene is TRBV10-1, the J gene TRBJ2-5; D is unresolved. V was clipped by 5 bases and J by 4 bases, with 14 bases between them. This CDR3 has 14 amino acids. Germline values: CDR1 WNHNN, CDR2 SYGVQD (reference sequence). CDR3 region: CASSQTGGSETQYF. The DNA for the CDR3 is TGCGCCAGCAGTCAGACCGGTGGATCAGAGACCCAGTACTTC.

This clonotype came up many times. This chain connects TRBV27 to TRBJ2-3, with unresolved D. Germline-derived CDR1 and CDR2 are MNHEY and SMNVEV (reference sequence). Trimming pared 6 bases from V and 6 bases from J, leaving 13 bases between. The CDR3 length is 13 residues. CDR3 in amino acids: CASSQIVGDTQYF. In nucleotides, the CDR3 is TGTGCCAGCAGCCAGATCGTGGGCGATACGCAGTATTTT.

The sample holds many counts of this clonotype. In nucleotides, the CDR3 is TGTGCCAGCAGCCAGGGGGTGGGCTACTCTACGCAGTATTTT. Amino acid sequence: CASSQGVGYSTQYF. The chain links TRBV7-2 to TRBJ2-3; TRBD1 matches at 7 bases. The CDR3 spans 14 residues. V dropped 5 bases and J dropped 8; count of bases not matched to a gene: 10. Germline values: CDR1 SGHTA, CDR2 FQGNSA.

This clonotype has ten or more counts. The chain carries TRBV5-1 and TRBJ1-5, with a tentative D call TRBD1 (5 bases). Germline lookup yields CDR1 SGHRS and CDR2 YFSETQ. V dropped 5 bases and J dropped 2 bases, with 17 bases sitting between them. The CDR3 consists of 16 residues. Here the CDR3 reads CASRRGQGEGNQPQHF. CDR3 bases: TGCGCCAGCAGAAGAGGGCAGGGCGAGGGCAATCAGCCCCAGCATTTT.

This clonotype has at least ten counts. The chain uses TRBV4-2 and TRBJ2-5; unclear D gene. The CDR3 totals 10 residues. V was trimmed by 6 bases and J by 5 bases, leaving 4 bases between them. CDR1 and CDR2 (germline): LGHNA, YNFKEQ. The CDR3 region is CASRGETQYF. The CDR3 nucleotides are TGTGCCAGCAGAGGGGAGACCCAGTACTTC.

This clonotype was seen at least ten times. This chain joins TRBV6-2 or TRBV6-3 and TRBJ2-1, with 11 nucleotides matching TRBD2. The V segment lost 4 bases and the J segment 8 bases; nucleotides outside the gene matches: 13. The CDR3 is made up of 17 amino acids. The germline gives CDR1 MNHEY, CDR2 SVGEGT. CDR3 coding DNA: TGTGCCAGCAGTTCCCATAGCGGGGGGGCCGTCTTTGATGAGCAGTTCTTC. Translated: CASSSHSGGAVFDEQFF.

This clonotype was counted many times. The chain is built from TRBV29-1 and TRBJ2-7; D is undetermined. CDR1 and CDR2 (germline): SQVTM, ANQGSEA. Trimming shortened V by 3 bases and J by 4 bases, and 16 bases separated the two germline ends. This CDR3 contains 14 residues. Written as DNA, the CDR3 is TGCAGCGTTGACCGCCCTCCGGAGAGGTACGAGCAGTACGTC. As protein: CSVDRPPERYEQYV.

This clonotype was recorded at least ten times. The V call is TRBV2, the J call TRBJ2-5; 11 bases match TRBD2. Trimming removed 6 bases from V and 7 bases from J; junction bases left unmatched: 7. The CDR3 contains 14 residues. CDR1 is SNHLY and CDR2 is FYNNEI in the germline V gene. The CDR3 spells CASRLAGGLWTQYF. The CDR3 region has the DNA TGTGCCAGCAGGCTAGCGGGGGGCCTATGGACCCAGTACTTC.

This clonotype was picked up many times. The rearrangement uses TRBV10-1 and TRBJ1-4, with 9 bases lining up with TRBD1. CDR1 and CDR2 (germline): WNHNN, SYGVQD (reference sequence). The length of the CDR3 is 14 residues. The J segment lost 5 bases and the V segment lost 4 bases, leaving 2 bases of the junction unmatched. For the CDR3, the DNA is TGCGCCAGCAGTGCCGGGACAGGGAATGAAAAACTGTTTTTT. Protein sequence: CASSAGTGNEKLFF.

V is TRBV7-2 and J is TRBJ2-1; 7 nucleotides match TRBD1. V was clipped by 6 bases and J by 0 bases; unmatched bases: 8. CDR1 is SGHTA and CDR2 is FQGNSA in the germline V gene. There are 16 residues in the CDR3. CDR3 sequence (DNA): TGTGCCAGCAGACTAACAGGGGTCAGCTCCTACAATGAGCAGTTCTTC. Protein: CASRLTGVSSYNEQFF.

This clonotype was seen at least ten times. The rearrangement uses TRBV7-6 and TRBJ2-6, with unresolved D. Germline V gene data show CDR1 as SGHVS and CDR2 as FNYEAQ. V dropped 6 bases and J dropped 1 base, with 10 bases sitting between them. CDR3 size: 15 residues. Written as DNA, the CDR3 is TGTGCCAGCAGTCCCCGCGCTTCTGGGGCCAACGTCCTGACTTTC. It is translated as CASSPRASGANVLTF.

This clonotype has at least ten counts. The chain links TRBV5-1 to TRBJ2-7; D is unclear. Germline assignment: CDR1 SGHRS and CDR2 YFSETQ. With 4 bases removed from V and 0 bases from J, the gap between germline ends came to 14 bases. This CDR3 is built from 15 residues. The CDR3 sequence: CASSHRSLASYEQYV. The CDR3 DNA reads as TGCGCCAGCAGCCACCGCTCATTGGCCTCCTACGAGCAGTACGTC.